This is a list of T cell receptor beta chains from one sample in a study of PD-1 blockade in classical Hodgkin lymphoma. TCRdb keeps only in-frame clones here, not all; method: immunoSEQ multiplex PCR. The data hold 46,000 or so clones, with roughly 86% observed a single time. This specimen consisted of peripheral blood mononuclear cells (PBMCs), obtained at baseline. Receptors were obtained from a human donor with classical Hodgkin lymphoma. CDR3s include the opening cysteine and the closing phenylalanine or tryptophan. A D gene is named only where the DNA matches it firmly. Clone size is stated in some rows and not others, as once, few, many or a class when expanded.

v_gene: TRBV5-1
j_gene: TRBJ2-3
d_gene: .
abundance: .
CDR3nt: TGCGCCAGCAGCGTCGGGTCAGATACGCAGTATTTT
CDR3aa: CASSVGSDTQYF

v_gene: TRBV19
j_gene: TRBJ1-1
d_gene: .
abundance: .
CDR3nt: TGTGCCAGTGGGGCCGGGGTCTCTGAAGCTTTCTTT
CDR3aa: CASGAGVSEAFF

v_gene: TRBV15
j_gene: TRBJ2-3
d_gene: TRBD1
abundance: .
CDR3nt: TGTGCCACCAGCAGGGACAGGGGGAGCGCAGATACGCAGTATTTT
CDR3aa: CATSRDRGSADTQYF

v_gene: TRBV7-6
j_gene: TRBJ2-7
d_gene: TRBD1
abundance: .
CDR3nt: TGTGCCAGCAGCGGACAGGGGGCCGAGCAGTACTTC
CDR3aa: CASSGQGAEQYF

v_gene: TRBV6-5
j_gene: TRBJ1-1
d_gene: TRBD1
abundance: .
CDR3nt: TGTGCCAGCAGCCCTGGACAGGGGAAGAACACTGAAGCTTTCTTT
CDR3aa: CASSPGQGKNTEAFF

v_gene: TRBV2
j_gene: TRBJ2-7
d_gene: .
abundance: .
CDR3nt: TGTGCCAGTATAGGATCCTCCAACTACGAGCAGTACTTC
CDR3aa: CASIGSSNYEQYF

v_gene: TRBV7-8
j_gene: TRBJ1-6
d_gene: .
abundance: .
CDR3nt: TGTGCCAGCAGCTTAGAGGGCGGCAGCAATTCACCCCTCCACTTT
CDR3aa: CASSLEGGSNSPLHF

v_gene: TRBV2
j_gene: TRBJ1-5
d_gene: .
abundance: few
CDR3nt: TGTGCCAGCAGTGACCCGTCGAGGGAGGGCCAGCCCCAGCATTTT
CDR3aa: CASSDPSREGQPQHF

v_gene: TRBV28
j_gene: TRBJ1-2
d_gene: .
abundance: .
CDR3nt: TGTGCCAGCAGCACTACAGGAAACTATGGCTACACCTTC
CDR3aa: CASSTTGNYGYTF

v_gene: TRBV29-1
j_gene: TRBJ1-2
d_gene: TRBD1
abundance: .
CDR3nt: TGCAGCGTTGAAAGGACAGGGGAAAACTATGGCTACACCTTC
CDR3aa: CSVERTGENYGYTF

v_gene: TRBV15
j_gene: TRBJ1-5
d_gene: .
abundance: .
CDR3nt: TGTGCCACCAGCAGAGAAAGGGGGGGCAGACAGCCCCAGCATTTT
CDR3aa: CATSRERGGRQPQHF

v_gene: TRBV4-1
j_gene: TRBJ2-7
d_gene: .
abundance: .
CDR3nt: TGCGCCAGCAGCGGCGCGTCCTCCTACGAGCAGTACTTC
CDR3aa: CASSGASSYEQYF

v_gene: TRBV11-2
j_gene: TRBJ2-1
d_gene: .
abundance: .
CDR3nt: TGTGCCAGCAGCTCGCTAGCTAAATACAATGAGCAGTTCTTC
CDR3aa: CASSSLAKYNEQFF

v_gene: TRBV6-5
j_gene: TRBJ2-5
d_gene: .
abundance: .
CDR3nt: TGTGCCAGCAGGCCCACGGGACGCAGCCAAGAGACCCAGTACTTC
CDR3aa: CASRPTGRSQETQYF

v_gene: TRBV29-1
j_gene: TRBJ2-3
d_gene: .
abundance: .
CDR3nt: TGCAGCGTTGGGGATACGCAGTATTTT
CDR3aa: CSVGDTQYF

v_gene: TRBV6-6
j_gene: TRBJ2-7
d_gene: TRBD1
abundance: .
CDR3nt: TGTGCCAGCAGAACCGGGACAGGGTCCTACGAGCAGTACTTC
CDR3aa: CASRTGTGSYEQYF

v_gene: TRBV7-9
j_gene: TRBJ2-2
d_gene: .
abundance: .
CDR3nt: TGTGCCAGCAGCCCCCGCCTATTGGGGGCGAACACCGGGGAGCTGTTTTTT
CDR3aa: CASSPRLLGANTGELFF

v_gene: TRBV19
j_gene: TRBJ2-5
d_gene: .
abundance: .
CDR3nt: TGTGCCAGTAACGCCCCTAACAGGGCAGGCCAAGAGACCCAGTACTTC
CDR3aa: CASNAPNRAGQETQYF

v_gene: TRBV7-2
j_gene: TRBJ1-1
d_gene: .
abundance: .
CDR3nt: TGTGCCAGCAGCTTCCGAGAGAGCACTGAAGCTTTCTTT
CDR3aa: CASSFRESTEAFF

v_gene: TRBV4-1
j_gene: TRBJ1-1
d_gene: .
abundance: .
CDR3nt: TGCGCCAGCAGCCAAGACCCGGGATTGAACACTGAAGCTTTCTTT
CDR3aa: CASSQDPGLNTEAFF

v_gene: TRBV9
j_gene: TRBJ2-1
d_gene: TRBD2
abundance: .
CDR3nt: TGTGCCAGCAGCGTACGGCTAGCGGGAACCTACAATGAGCAGTTCTTC
CDR3aa: CASSVRLAGTYNEQFF

v_gene: TRBV18
j_gene: TRBJ2-5
d_gene: TRBD2
abundance: .
CDR3nt: TGTGCCAGCTCCCCGGGAGCGGGAGATGGAGAGACCCAGTACTTC
CDR3aa: CASSPGAGDGETQYF

v_gene: TRBV7-3
j_gene: TRBJ2-1
d_gene: TRBD2
abundance: .
CDR3nt: TGTGCCAGCAGCGCTAGACTAGCGGACTACAATGAGCAGTTCTTC
CDR3aa: CASSARLADYNEQFF

v_gene: TRBV27
j_gene: TRBJ2-7
d_gene: .
abundance: once
CDR3nt: TGTGCCATCGGGAACTCCTACGAGCAGTACTTC
CDR3aa: CAIGNSYEQYF

v_gene: TRBV2
j_gene: TRBJ2-7
d_gene: .
abundance: .
CDR3nt: TGTGCCAGCAGTGGGAATTCCTACGAGCAGTACTTC
CDR3aa: CASSGNSYEQYF

v_gene: TRBV19
j_gene: TRBJ2-5
d_gene: TRBD2
abundance: .
CDR3nt: TGTGCCAGTAGTCCCCGACTAGCGGGGGGCCAAGAGACCCAGTACTTC
CDR3aa: CASSPRLAGGQETQYF

v_gene: TRBV28
j_gene: TRBJ2-7
d_gene: .
abundance: .
CDR3nt: TGTGCCAGCAGTTTATGGGACTCCTACGAGCAGTACTTC
CDR3aa: CASSLWDSYEQYF

v_gene: TRBV7-9
j_gene: TRBJ1-1
d_gene: TRBD1
abundance: .
CDR3nt: TGTGCCAGCAGCTCAGACAGGGTCCTTACCATGAACACTGAAGCTTTCTTT
CDR3aa: CASSSDRVLTMNTEAFF

v_gene: TRBV9
j_gene: TRBJ1-4
d_gene: .
abundance: .
CDR3nt: TGTGCCAGCAGCCTGGGGCGCTCTGGCGAAAAACTGTTTTTT
CDR3aa: CASSLGRSGEKLFF

v_gene: TRBV4-3
j_gene: TRBJ1-4
d_gene: TRBD1
abundance: .
CDR3nt: TGCGCCAGCAGCCAAGATGGGGCAGGGGGTAATGAAAAACTGTTTTTT
CDR3aa: CASSQDGAGGNEKLFF

v_gene: TRBV29-1
j_gene: TRBJ2-3
d_gene: .
abundance: .
CDR3nt: TGCAGCGCCTACCAGCAGAGCGCAATAGATACGCAGTATTTT
CDR3aa: CSAYQQSAIDTQYF

v_gene: TRBV10-3
j_gene: TRBJ1-1
d_gene: .
abundance: once
CDR3nt: TGTGCCATCAATGAGGGGGGGCAGGGGCCCCGATCCACTGAAGCTTTCTTT
CDR3aa: CAINEGGQGPRSTEAFF

v_gene: TRBV14
j_gene: TRBJ2-7
d_gene: TRBD2
abundance: few
CDR3nt: TGTGCCAGCAGCGGGAGGGTCCCCTACGAGCAGTACTTC
CDR3aa: CASSGRVPYEQYF

v_gene: TRBV5-1
j_gene: TRBJ1-4
d_gene: TRBD1
abundance: .
CDR3nt: TGCGCCAGCAGCTCGAACGAACGGACAGGGTCTGTTGAAAAACTGTTTTTT
CDR3aa: CASSSNERTGSVEKLFF

v_gene: TRBV9
j_gene: TRBJ2-7
d_gene: TRBD1
abundance: .
CDR3nt: TGTGCCAGCAGCGACCGGACAGGGTCCCACGAGCAGTACTTC
CDR3aa: CASSDRTGSHEQYF

v_gene: TRBV28
j_gene: TRBJ2-7
d_gene: .
abundance: .
CDR3nt: TGTGCCAGTCTTCCACCGGGGGCCCCCTACGAGCAGTACTTC
CDR3aa: CASLPPGAPYEQYF

v_gene: TRBV27
j_gene: TRBJ1-1
d_gene: .
abundance: once
CDR3nt: TGTGCCAGCAGTTTAGTCCAGGGGGAAGCTTTCTTT
CDR3aa: CASSLVQGEAFF

v_gene: TRBV5-1
j_gene: TRBJ1-1
d_gene: .
abundance: .
CDR3nt: TGCGCCAGCAGCTTGTCGAACGGGAACACTGAAGCTTTCTTT
CDR3aa: CASSLSNGNTEAFF

v_gene: TRBV29-1
j_gene: TRBJ2-4
d_gene: TRBD1
abundance: .
CDR3nt: TGCAGCGTTGAAGAGGCGGGACAGGTCAAAAACATTCAGTACTTC
CDR3aa: CSVEEAGQVKNIQYF

v_gene: TRBV6-1
j_gene: TRBJ2-3
d_gene: .
abundance: once
CDR3nt: TGTGCCAGCAGTGAAGCGCTGTCGGGAGATACGCAGTATTTT
CDR3aa: CASSEALSGDTQYF

v_gene: TRBV7-9
j_gene: TRBJ1-2
d_gene: .
abundance: few
CDR3nt: TGTGCCAGCAGCTTAGCGGATCAGGGCTACACCTTC
CDR3aa: CASSLADQGYTF

v_gene: TRBV6-5
j_gene: TRBJ2-7
d_gene: .
abundance: .
CDR3nt: TGTGCCAGCAGTTACGCTAGCGAGCAGTACTTC
CDR3aa: CASSYASEQYF

v_gene: TRBV10-3
j_gene: TRBJ1-6
d_gene: TRBD1
abundance: .
CDR3nt: TGTGCCACCCGCTACCGGGACAGCTTTAATTCACCCCTCCACTTT
CDR3aa: CATRYRDSFNSPLHF

v_gene: TRBV4-2
j_gene: TRBJ2-1
d_gene: .
abundance: .
CDR3nt: TGTGCCAGCAGCCAAGATAGGAAGAATGAGCAGTTCTTC
CDR3aa: CASSQDRKNEQFF

v_gene: TRBV7-2
j_gene: TRBJ2-3
d_gene: .
abundance: once
CDR3nt: TGTGCCAGCAGCCTAAGGGGTGCGTGGGGCCCGGATACGCAGTATTTT
CDR3aa: CASSLRGAWGPDTQYF

v_gene: TRBV18
j_gene: TRBJ2-7
d_gene: .
abundance: once
CDR3nt: TGTGCCAGCTCACCGGCGGGGGCTCGGTACCAGCAGTACTTC
CDR3aa: CASSPAGARYQQYF

v_gene: TRBV11-2
j_gene: TRBJ2-7
d_gene: .
abundance: .
CDR3nt: TGTGCCAGCAGCTTAAGTGCGGGGACCTACGAGCAGTACTTC
CDR3aa: CASSLSAGTYEQYF

v_gene: TRBV19
j_gene: TRBJ1-5
d_gene: .
abundance: .
CDR3nt: TGTGCCAGTAGTAGTGACAGGAGAAATCAGCCCCAGCATTTT
CDR3aa: CASSSDRRNQPQHF

v_gene: TRBV28
j_gene: TRBJ1-5
d_gene: TRBD1
abundance: .
CDR3nt: TGTGCCAGCAGTCCAGGGGGTCTGAGTCAGCCCCAGCATTTT
CDR3aa: CASSPGGLSQPQHF

v_gene: TRBV28
j_gene: TRBJ2-7
d_gene: .
abundance: .
CDR3nt: TGTGCCAGCAGTTTACCCCCCCCCTTAGGGGAGCAGTACTTC
CDR3aa: CASSLPPPLGEQYF

v_gene: TRBV11-2
j_gene: TRBJ1-1
d_gene: TRBD1
abundance: .
CDR3nt: TGTGCCAGCAGCTCTAGGACAGGGACTAAGAACACTGAAGCTTTCTTT
CDR3aa: CASSSRTGTKNTEAFF

v_gene: TRBV5-1
j_gene: TRBJ2-2
d_gene: .
abundance: .
CDR3nt: TGCGCCAGCAGCTTGGGGCCGGGGACCCAAAGGGAGCTGTTTTTT
CDR3aa: CASSLGPGTQRELFF

v_gene: TRBV4-3
j_gene: TRBJ2-3
d_gene: .
abundance: .
CDR3nt: TGCGCCAGCAGCCAACAGCCCATAAGCACAGATACGCAGTATTTT
CDR3aa: CASSQQPISTDTQYF

v_gene: TRBV27
j_gene: TRBJ2-7
d_gene: TRBD2
abundance: .
CDR3nt: TGTGCCAGCAGTACACACAGCGGGAACTCCTACGAGCAGTACTTC
CDR3aa: CASSTHSGNSYEQYF